This paragraph reports one TCR beta chain. The antigen is not known. All of the isolated RNA was reverse transcribed, so expressed TCRB transcripts were sequenced. The method was immunoSEQ multiplex PCR; TCRdb's version includes in-frame clones alone and lacks a portion of them. This repertoire shows more than 250,000 clones, roughly 13% found once; its top ten account for under 0.02%. Germline CDR1 reads MNHNY; CDR2 reads SVGAGI (reference sequence). The CDR3 has 14 residues. V was trimmed by 0 bases and J by 1 base, leaving 4 bases between them. The sample originates from a study of beta chain features in type 1 diabetes. Overall study findings and caveats: Researchers report that Type 1 diabetes patients had moderately but significantly shorter TCRB CDR3s across all four CD4+ subsets. Patients' naive, central memory and Treg TCRB repertoires seemed closer to one another than those of healthy donors.

The sequence derives from a young man with type 1 diabetes. The gene calls are TRBV6-6 and TRBJ1-5, with unresolved D. Sequencing input: naive CD4+ T cells from blood. The CDR3: CASSYSGSNQPQHF. The CDR3 DNA reads as TGTGCCAGCAGTTACTCGGGCAGCAATCAGCCCCAGCATTTT.